These T cell receptor beta chains were read from a single sample in a study of shared clonotypes between healthy human individuals. The data were produced by immunoSEQ multiplex PCR, yet TCRdb's version contains in-frame clones alone and is incomplete. This table has millions of clones, roughly 93% appearing once. Source material: naive CD4+ T cells from PBMCs. Receptor source: a man younger than 35 in good health. Some clones in this sample may be carry-over from other donors' samples. Each CDR3 is given with its conserved first and last residue. The order of the fields is CDR3 protein, CDR3 DNA, clone size, D gene, J gene, V gene. A D gene is named only where the DNA matches it firmly. Clone size is not always given. Where it is, it says once, few, many or a class for expanded clones.

CASSEGGSLETQYF	TGTGCCAGCAGTGAGGGTGGCTCTCTAGAGACCCAGTACTTC	NA	NA	TRBJ2-5	TRBV6-1
CTGGGQAKSGNTIYF	TGCACCGGGGGGGGCCAGGCGAAGTCTGGAAACACCATATATTTT	NA	NA	TRBJ1-3	TRBV1
CATGDPGANVLTF	TGCGCCACCGGGGATCCTGGGGCCAACGTCCTGACTTTC	NA	NA	TRBJ2-6	TRBV5-1
CASSVRDGFLETQYF	TGTGCCAGCAGCGTACGGGATGGCTTTTTAGAGACCCAGTACTTC	NA	NA	TRBJ2-5	TRBV9
CASSLSTYEQYF	TGTGCCAGCAGCTTGTCGACCTACGAGCAGTACTTC	NA	NA	TRBJ2-7	TRBV5-6
CASSEEVAGGTETQYF	TGTGCCAGCAGTGAAGAGGTAGCGGGAGGAACGGAGACCCAGTACTTC	NA	TRBD2	TRBJ2-5	TRBV2
CASSAGPGQGEGYTF	TGTGCCAGCAGTGCCGGACCGGGACAGGGAGAAGGCTACACCTTC	NA	TRBD1	TRBJ1-2	TRBV6-1
CASSIDRSGLEAFF	TGTGCCAGTAGTATAGATCGAAGTGGCCTTGAAGCTTTCTTT	NA	NA	TRBJ1-1	TRBV19
CAISERGEGPYEQFF	TGTGCCATCAGTGAAAGGGGGGAGGGCCCCTATGAGCAGTTCTTC	NA	NA	TRBJ2-1	TRBV10-3
CSARVEPRQYF	TGCAGTGCTAGGGTCGAGCCTCGGCAGTACTTC	NA	NA	TRBJ2-7	TRBV20-1
CASSHSGLAAYEQYF	TGCGCCAGCAGTCACTCGGGACTAGCGGCCTACGAGCAGTACTTC	NA	TRBD2	TRBJ2-7	TRBV4-3
CASSIGDTQYF	TGTGCCAGTAGTATCGGGGATACGCAGTATTTT	NA	NA	TRBJ2-3	TRBV19
CASSILGTFGYTF	TGTGCCAGTAGTATCCTCGGTACATTTGGCTACACCTTC	NA	NA	TRBJ1-2	TRBV19
CASSSRWEGNQPQHF	TGTGCCAGCAGCTCACGGTGGGAGGGCAATCAGCCCCAGCATTTT	NA	NA	TRBJ1-5	TRBV11-2
CSVEVVRGGYEQYF	TGCAGCGTTGAAGTGGTTAGGGGGGGGTACGAGCAGTACTTC	NA	NA	TRBJ2-7	TRBV29-1
CASSLLAGPNTGELFF	TGTGCCAGCTCGCTCCTAGCGGGTCCGAACACCGGGGAGCTGTTTTTT	NA	TRBD2	TRBJ2-2	TRBV18
CASSLGTVASYEQYF	TGTGCCAGCAGCCTCGGGACAGTAGCCTCCTACGAGCAGTACTTC	NA	TRBD1	TRBJ2-7	TRBV7-9
CATSRGTGATNQPQHF	TGTGCCACCAGCAGGGGGACAGGGGCTACTAATCAGCCCCAGCATTTT	few	TRBD1	TRBJ1-5	TRBV15
CASSMWSTETQYF	TGTGCCAGTAGTATGTGGAGTACAGAGACCCAGTACTTC	NA	NA	TRBJ2-5	TRBV19
CASSQTPGASGRAGPEQFF	TGTGCCAGCAGCCAGACCCCGGGGGCTAGCGGGAGGGCGGGGCCTGAGCAGTTCTTC	NA	TRBD2	TRBJ2-1	TRBV28
CASSGRGGIYTEAFF	TGTGCCAGCAGTGGTAGAGGGGGCATTTACACTGAAGCTTTCTTT	NA	TRBD1	TRBJ1-1	TRBV6-1
CASSLKEAGGSEQYF	TGTGCCAGCAGCTTAAAAGAAGCGGGAGGTTCCGAGCAGTACTTC	NA	TRBD2	TRBJ2-7	TRBV7-8
CASSLLGSYNEQFF	TGTGCCAGTAGTCTTCTAGGGTCCTACAATGAGCAGTTCTTC	NA	NA	TRBJ2-1	TRBV19
CASSVGQGAETQYF	TGTGCCAGCAGCGTTGGACAGGGGGCAGAGACCCAGTACTTC	NA	TRBD1	TRBJ2-5	TRBV6-1
CASSLNVGTDTQYF	TGTGCCAGCAGCTTAAACGTAGGCACAGATACGCAGTATTTT	NA	NA	TRBJ2-3	TRBV7-3
CASSPQGWGGNTEAFF	TGTGCCAGCAGCCCACAGGGATGGGGAGGAAACACTGAAGCTTTCTTT	NA	NA	TRBJ1-1	TRBV2
CSVESPELDVYF	TGCAGCGTTGAAAGTCCTGAACTCGATGTGTATTTT	NA	NA	TRBJ2-3	TRBV29-1
CASSPQGAAGGRNTIYF	TGTGCCAGCAGTCCACAGGGGGCAGCTGGGGGAAGAAACACCATATATTTT	NA	TRBD1	TRBJ1-3	TRBV28